This record covers a single T cell receptor beta chain. Its antigen remains unidentified. CDR1 is MGHDK, CDR2 SYGVNS, per germline. Trimming shortened V by 2 bases and J by 6 bases, and 26 bases separated the two germline ends. The CDR3 extends over 18 amino acids. The PCR was carried out with 60 Vbeta primers and 13 Jbeta primers. The table came from immunoSEQ multiplex PCR; TCRdb's copy has only in-frame clones and leaves some out. Its listing shows about 77,000 clones. The data belong to a study of cytomegalovirus exposure and HLA in healthy donors. Study summary: When 398 donors were genotyped, roughly four fifths of them were found to fall in the Caucasian-associated ancestry cluster.

Notes on the study in general: Most TCR sequences showed up rarely, but some public TCRs showed up in many donors.

The chain recombines TRBV25-1 with TRBJ2-7; D call uncertain. The clonotype comes from a man between 45 and 60 years old in good health and CMV-seropositive. The sample comprised PBMCs. The CDR3 sequence: CASSEPPLLAPRSSEQYF. The CDR3 region has the DNA TGTGCCAGCAGTGAACCCCCCCTGTTGGCTCCTAGATCAAGCGAGCAGTACTTC.